These 22 T cell receptor beta chains were sequenced from one sample in a study of beta chain features in type 1 diabetes. TCRB transcripts that were expressed got sequenced, as all of the isolated RNA had been reverse transcribed. The protocol was immunoSEQ multiplex PCR, while the TCRdb copy is restricted to in-frame clones and leaves out a portion. Of around 320,000 clones in the sample, about 14% were seen once. The sample consisted of central memory CD4+ T cells from blood. The receptors stem from a man aged 25-45 years in good health.

A few counts support this clone. Other DNA sequences in this specimen translate into the identical CDR3. The chain links TRBV7-2 to TRBJ2-7, with unresolved D. The CDR3 is made up of 12 amino acids. V was cut by 1 base and J by 4 bases, with 5 bases left in between. Germline V lookup: CDR1 SGHTA, CDR2 FQGNSA. CDR3 protein: CASSLVGYEQYF. CDR3 DNA sequence: TGTGCCAGCAGCTTAGTAGGATACGAGCAGTACTTC.

This clone was seen a handful of times. The chain employs TRBV7-9 and TRBJ2-4; 8 bases match TRBD1. This CDR3 comprises 19 residues. Germline CDR1 reads SEHNR; CDR2 reads FQNEAQ (reference sequence). The trim removed 5 bases at V and 1 base at J, leaving 16 bases unmatched. CDR3 in amino acids: CASSPQTLRQGKAKNIQYF. DNA of the CDR3: TGTGCCAGCAGCCCACAAACCCTTCGACAGGGGAAGGCCAAAAACATTCAGTACTTC.

As to this clone: Different DNA sequences within this sample yield the same CDR3. The V gene is TRBV7-2, the J gene TRBJ2-1; 12 bases are shared with TRBD2. Trimming took 5 bases from V and 6 from J; bases not matched to a gene: 5. CDR1 is SGHTA, CDR2 FQGNSA, per germline. CDR3 length equals 15 residues. CDR3 sequence (DNA): TGTGCCAGCAGCCCGCCTAGCGGGAGGGGCAATGAGCAGTTCTTC. Translation: CASSPPSGRGNEQFF.

This clone has just a few counts. The chain uses TRBV2 and TRBJ2-2; 7 bases match TRBD2. The germline CDR1 and CDR2 sequences are SNHLY and FYNNEI. The trim removed 2 bases at V and 3 bases at J, leaving 3 bases unmatched. The CDR3 runs 15 residues. CDR3 sequence (DNA): TGTGCCAGCAGTGAAACTGCGGGGGACACCGGGGAGCTGTTTTTT. Protein: CASSETAGDTGELFF.

This clone turned up a few times. The chain carries TRBV7-2 and TRBJ1-2; TRBD1 matches 7 bases. Losses at the gene ends were 5 bases for V and 0 bases for J; bases not matched to a gene: 6. The CDR3 has 15 amino acids. CDR1 and CDR2 from the germline V gene are SGHTA and FQGNSA. The CDR3 nucleotides are TGTGCCAGCAGCATCCGGGACAGCGCTAACTATGGCTACACCTTC. Its translation: CASSIRDSANYGYTF. Combining the CDR3 with reference TRBV7-2 and TRBJ1-2 gives the whole variable domain GAGVSQSPSNKVTEKGKDVELRCDPISGHTALYWYRQSLGQGLEFLIYFQGNSAPDKSGLPSDRFSAERTGGSVSTLTIQRTQQEDSAVYLCASSIRDSANYGYTFGSGTRLTVV.

This clone was observed many times. The V call is TRBV6-6, the J call TRBJ2-5, with 13 positions matching TRBD2. The germline gives CDR1 MNHNY, CDR2 SVGAGI (reference sequence). This CDR3 region has 16 residues. Trimming removed 2 bases from V and 5 bases from J; junction bases left unmatched: 5. In DNA form, the CDR3 reads TGTGCCAGCAGTTACAGACTAGCGGGGGGCCCGGAGACCCAGTACTTC. Encoded protein: CASSYRLAGGPETQYF.

J is TRBJ1-5 and V is TRBV6-1; D uncertain. Looked up from germline, CDR1 is MNHNS and CDR2 is SASEGT. Trimming removed 5 bases at V and 2 bases at J, with 13 bases between. The CDR3 is made up of 15 amino acids. The CDR3 coding sequence is TGTGCCAGCAGTCCTCGACCCTACCGCAATCAGCCCCAGCATTTT. Translating gives CASSPRPYRNQPQHF.

This clone has more than one count but fewer than ten. The CDR3 protein is CASSPGQTNTEAFF. The CDR3 DNA is TGTGCCAGCTCACCGGGACAGACGAACACTGAAGCTTTCTTT. The genes are TRBV18 and TRBJ1-1, with 7 bases aligning to TRBD1. The trim removed 3 bases at V and 1 base at J, leaving 2 bases unmatched. Germline CDR1 KGHSH, CDR2 LQKENI. The CDR3 is 14 amino acids.

This chain connects TRBV9 to TRBJ2-5; a possible D gene is TRBD1 (5 bases). The J call may be faulty, since TRBJ2-7 better matches the DNA end. The V gene's germline CDR1 is SGDLS and CDR2 YYNGEE. The CDR3 covers 14 residues. CDR3 DNA sequence: TGTGCCAGCAGCGTAGATACAGGCTCCTACGAGCAGTACTTC. It encodes CASSVDTGSYEQYF.

The chain carries TRBV6-1 and TRBJ1-2; TRBD1 matches at 11 bases. Trimming removed 2 bases from V and 5 bases from J; junction bases left unmatched: 4. Germline loops: CDR1 MNHNS, CDR2 SASEGT. CDR3 length: 15 residues. CDR3 in amino acids: CASSEYGTGGYGYTF. CDR3 DNA: TGTGCCAGCAGTGAATATGGGACAGGGGGATATGGCTACACCTTC.

As DNA, the CDR3 is TGTGCCAGCAGCTTAGGGACAGGGACCTACAATGAGCAGTTCTTC. Amino acid sequence: CASSLGTGTYNEQFF. The chain couples TRBV7-6 to TRBJ2-1; 8 bases align to TRBD1. The germline gives CDR1 SGHVS, CDR2 FNYEAQ. The CDR3 covers 15 residues. V lost 1 base, J lost 2 bases, and 1 base stayed unmatched.

The chain employs TRBV11-2 and TRBJ2-1; tentatively, D is TRBD2 (6 bases). The ends were cut back, 2 bases at V and 5 bases at J, with 10 bases in the middle. Germline values: CDR1 SGHAT, CDR2 FQNNGV. The length of the CDR3 is 14 residues. The CDR3 coding sequence is TGTGCCAGCAGCTTATGGGGCGGGAACAATGAGCAGTTCTTC. This gives the protein CASSLWGGNNEQFF.

As concerns this clone: The same CDR3 also results from other DNA sequences found in this sample. The V call is TRBV5-1, the J call TRBJ2-3; TRBD2 matches at 8 bases. CDR1 is SGHRS, CDR2 YFSETQ, per germline. The CDR3 is 16 residues long. The V segment lost 4 bases and the J segment 4 bases; nucleotides outside the gene matches: 11. The CDR3 loop reads CASSPLAGVAADTQYF. CDR3 coding DNA: TGCGCCAGCAGCCCTCTAGCGGGCGTGGCGGCAGATACGCAGTATTTT.

The V gene is TRBV30, the J gene TRBJ1-2; TRBD1 agrees at 7 bases. V gave up 8 bases and J gave up 7 bases; unmatched junction bases: 16. CDR3 length: 14 residues. Germline assignment: CDR1 GTSNPN and CDR2 SVGIG (reference sequence). CDR3 region: CASSTETGLSGYTF. The CDR3 coding sequence is TGTGCCAGTAGTACCGAGACAGGGCTCTCTGGCTACACCTTC. Based on the CDR3 plus reference TRBV30 and TRBJ1-2, the full variable domain is SQTIHQWPATLVQPVGSPLSLECTVEGTSNPNLYWYRQAAGRGLQLLFYSVGIGQISSEVPQNLSASRPQDRQFILSSKKLLLSDSGFYLCASSTETGLSGYTFGSGTRLTVV.

This clone was seen more than once but under ten times. V gene TRBV6-5 combines with J gene TRBJ1-3, with no clear D. Germline V gene lookup returns CDR1 MNHEY and CDR2 SVGAGI. The CDR3 contains 16 residues. V lost 0 bases to trimming and J lost 0 bases, with 9 bases between them. The CDR3 nucleotides read TGTGCCAGCAGTTACTCGAACAGTCACTCTGGAAACACCATATATTTT. Translating it yields CASSYSNSHSGNTIYF.

V and J are TRBV6-6 and TRBJ2-7, with 9 bases that match TRBD2. Germline V gene lookup returns CDR1 MNHNY and CDR2 SVGAGI (reference sequence). J was trimmed by 5 bases and V by 7 bases; bases with no gene match: 15. The CDR3 has 16 residues. CDR3 bases: TGTGCCAGCAAGAGAACCATTAGCGGGAGACACGACGAGCAGTACGTC. Protein sequence: CASKRTISGRHDEQYV.

The J gene is TRBJ2-1, the V gene TRBV5-6; TRBD1 agrees at 8 bases. After removal of 1 base from V and 5 bases from J, the junction contained 5 bases not matched to a gene. The CDR3 extends over 15 amino acids. The germline CDR1 and CDR2 sequences are SGHDT and YYEEEE. CDR3 sequence (DNA): TGTGCCAGCAGCTTGAGACAGGGGTGGAACAATGAGCAGTTCTTC. Its protein is CASSLRQGWNNEQFF.

V usage is TRBV11-3 and J usage is TRBJ2-5; D remains ambiguous. The CDR3 totals 13 residues. Trimming took off 2 bases at V and 5 bases at J, with 9 bases between the two ends. The V gene's germline CDR1 is SGHNT and CDR2 YENEEA. CDR3 sequence reads: CASSLRLDETQYF. The CDR3 nucleotides are TGTGCCAGCAGCTTACGGTTAGACGAGACCCAGTACTTC.

V usage is TRBV9 and J usage is TRBJ2-1, with 12 bases identical to TRBD2. The germline gives CDR1 SGDLS, CDR2 YYNGEE. CDR3 length: 15 amino acids. V shed 2 bases and J 7 bases; nucleotides not matched to a gene: 4. The CDR3 DNA follows: TGTGCCAGCAGCGTGACTAGCGGGGGAGGTAATGAGCAGTTCTTC. Translation gives CASSVTSGGGNEQFF.

The chain combines TRBV7-2 with TRBJ2-1; D may be TRBD1 (6 bases). The CDR3 runs 14 residues. V was shortened by 3 bases and J by 2 bases, with 8 bases between the two germline ends. Germline lookup yields CDR1 SGHTA and CDR2 FQGNSA. The CDR3 nucleotides are TGTGCCAGCAGCTTGGACAGTCCCTACAATGAGCAGTTCTTC. This translates into CASSLDSPYNEQFF.

This clone was observed a handful of times. J is TRBJ2-1 and V is TRBV10-3; D gene uncertain. CDR1 is ENHRY and CDR2 is SYGVKD in the germline V gene. There are 12 residues in the CDR3. Trimming removed 10 bases at V and 6 bases at J, with 13 bases between. DNA of the CDR3: TGTGCCAGCAGGTCAAGCCTCAATGAGCAGTTCTTC. Translation gives CASRSSLNEQFF.

This clone showed up just a few times. This may be a read error, as it is one base from a much larger clone. In the same sample, other DNA sequences code for this CDR3. This chain links TRBV7-2 with TRBJ2-3; 7 bases align to TRBD1. Germline V gene lookup returns CDR1 SGHTA and CDR2 FQGNSA. Trimming cost V 1 base and J 3 bases; bases outside gene matches: 1. The CDR3 spans 14 residues. The CDR3 DNA sequence: TGTGCCAGCAGCTTAGGACAGGGAACAGATACGCAGTATTTT. Its protein is CASSLGQGTDTQYF.